A single sample gave rise to the 30 T cell receptor beta chains below, sequenced in a study of response to subunit inactivated influenza vaccine (dated 2018 in TCRdb). The method behind the library was RT-PCR. These reads were obtained on an Illumina HiSeq 2500. Through fastp at Q25 and MiXCR, TCRdb rebuilt clones from the public reads, retaining in-frame beta chains. Each entry is one CDR3 protein sequence, shown with its most common DNA and genes. This sample holds hundreds of thousands of distinct CDR3 sequences; around 10% were observed only once. Of the sample, 11% falls within the top ten clones. The same sample was also studied in work on T cells expressing NK-cell markers. The second study also describes: The TCR beta cDNA libraries were made using 5'RACE template switching, a step that added both a universal primer site and unique molecular identifiers.

The input for sequencing was PBMCs from blood, taken on the day of vaccination. Receptor source: a man aged 50 or older who received an inactivated influenza vaccine. Donor details come from another sample of the same person, matched by shared clones.

The chain recombines TRBV28 with TRBJ2-7; D gene ambiguous. The better agreement between TRBJ2-1 and the DNA end casts doubt on the J call. This CDR3 comprises 12 residues. Germline CDR1 is MDHEN and CDR2 is SYDVKM. CDR3 in DNA: TGTGCCATCAACAGAAGCTCCTACGAGCAGTTCTTC. The encoded protein is CAINRSSYEQFF.

DNA for the CDR3: TGTGCCAGCAGTCGACTAGCGCTTTCCTACGAGCAGTACTTC. It specifies CASSRLALSYEQYF. The chain employs TRBV3-1 and TRBJ2-7, with 8 bases identical to TRBD2. This CDR3 has 14 residues. V gave up 6 bases and J gave up 1 base; unmatched junction bases: 5. Germline CDR1 and CDR2: LGHDT and YNNKEL (reference sequence).

V is TRBV20-1 and J is TRBJ2-7; no clear D gene. The CDR3 has 11 residues. CDR1 DFQATT and CDR2 SNEGSKA come from the germline V gene (reference sequence). V was shortened by 4 bases and J by 4 bases, with 8 bases between the two germline ends. The CDR3 DNA is TGCAGTGCTACCCCCGGGTACGAGCAGTACTTC. Its translation: CSATPGYEQYF.

This clonotype showed up just a few times. This rearrangement joins TRBV5-1 to TRBJ1-3; TRBD1 is a possible D gene (5 bases). V was clipped by 0 bases and J by 8 bases, with 12 bases between them. This CDR3 region has 14 residues. The germline V gene has CDR1 SGHRS and CDR2 YFSETQ. The DNA for the CDR3 is TGCGCCAGCAGCTTGGGCAGCGAAGGGGACACCATATATTTT. Its protein is CASSLGSEGDTIYF. Using reference TRBV5-1 and TRBJ1-3 for the parts outside the CDR3, the full variable domain is KAGVTQTPRYLIKTRGQQVTLSCSPISGHRSVSWYQQTPGQGLQFLFEYFSETQRNKGNFPGRFSGRQFSNSRSEMNVSTLELGDSALYLCASSLGSEGDTIYFGEGSWLTVV.

This clonotype was seen ten or more times. The chain has TRBV29-1 and TRBJ2-3; TRBD2 might be the D (6 bases). Per germline, CDR1 SQVTM and CDR2 ANQGSEA. Deletions cut 7 bases from V and 3 bases from J, with 17 bases between. The CDR3 is 14 amino acids. For the CDR3, the DNA is TGCAGCGGTGGGACTGGTAGCGGTACAGATACGCAGTATTTT. This sequence encodes CSGGTGSGTDTQYF.

This clonotype was counted between two and nine times. This chain links TRBV7-9 with TRBJ1-1; the match to TRBD1 covers 8 bases. The CDR3 extends over 15 amino acids. With V trimmed by 3 bases and J by 6 bases, 9 bases remained unmatched. Germline V gene sequence: CDR1 SEHNR, CDR2 FQNEAQ (reference sequence). CDR3 loop: CASSFGQGRGAEAFF. For the CDR3, the DNA is TGTGCCAGCAGCTTTGGACAGGGCCGAGGGGCTGAAGCTTTCTTT.

This clonotype was picked up many times. V and J are TRBV14 and TRBJ2-7; D is perhaps TRBD1 or TRBD2 (5 bases each). The CDR3 covers 14 residues. V was shortened by 8 bases and J by 2 bases, with 16 bases between the two germline ends. Germline V CDR1 and CDR2: SGHDN, FVKESK. CDR3 nucleotide sequence: TGTGCCAGCGCCACGGGGCCAGGGACCTACGAGCAGTACTTC. Protein product: CASATGPGTYEQYF.

This clonotype was detected ten times or more. The chain is built from TRBV20-1 and TRBJ2-5, with a weak D call TRBD1 (6 bases). The germline V gene has CDR1 DFQATT and CDR2 SNEGSKA (reference sequence). V dropped 1 base and J dropped 0 bases, with 6 bases sitting between them. The length of the CDR3 is 13 residues. The DNA of the CDR3 is TGCAGTGCTAGAGGGACAGACCAAGAGACCCAGTACTTC. It is translated as CSARGTDQETQYF.

This clonotype was observed a handful of times. The chain combines TRBV18 with TRBJ2-3; D unclear. V was trimmed by 1 base and J by 6 bases, leaving 17 bases between them. The germline V gene has CDR1 KGHSH and CDR2 LQKENI. CDR3 length: 16 amino acids. CDR3 DNA sequence: TGTGCCAGCTCACCACGGCTGGACCGCCGAGGCGATACGCAGTATTTT. It codes for CASSPRLDRRGDTQYF.

This clonotype has more than one count but fewer than ten. CDR3 DNA: TGTGCCAGCAGTACTAGCGGGGGGGAATACGAGCAGTACTTC. It codes for CASSTSGGEYEQYF. The chain carries TRBV27 and TRBJ2-7; 13 bases map to TRBD2. V lost 5 bases to trimming and J lost 4 bases; unmatched junction nucleotides: 2. This CDR3 is 14 amino acids long. CDR1 MNHEY and CDR2 SMNVEV come from the germline V gene (reference sequence).

This sequence joins TRBV7-6 and TRBJ1-5, with D uncertain. The CDR3 spans 15 residues. With 1 base removed from V and 4 bases from J, the gap between germline ends came to 11 bases. The germline V gene has CDR1 SGHVS and CDR2 FNYEAQ. CDR3 DNA: TGTGCCAGCAGCTTAGGGCCTGCCGGGAATCAGCCCCAGCATTTT. Protein product: CASSLGPAGNQPQHF.

This clonotype was observed a handful of times. The rearrangement links TRBV28 to TRBJ2-7, with TRBD2 matching 11 bases. The V gene's germline CDR1 is MDHEN and CDR2 SYDVKM. This CDR3 has 15 amino acids. With 7 bases clipped from V and 0 bases from J, the junction kept 5 bases outside the gene matches. The CDR3 coding sequence is TGTGCCAGCAATTTCGGGACTAGCGGCTCCTACGAGCAGTACTTC. Encoded protein: CASNFGTSGSYEQYF.

The rearrangement links TRBV5-1 to TRBJ1-4, with D maybe TRBD1 (5 bases). Germline CDR1 is SGHRS and CDR2 is YFSETQ. Trimming stripped 5 bases from V and 1 base from J, with 15 bases between. The CDR3 sequence is 16 residues long. CDR3 in DNA: TGCGCCAGCAGTTCCCCCCCCGGGGGAACTAATGAAAAACTGTTTTTT. Translated: CASSSPPGGTNEKLFF.

The V and J genes are TRBV28 and TRBJ2-2; 7 bases fit TRBD1. Germline CDR1 is MDHEN and CDR2 is SYDVKM. The CDR3 runs 17 residues. Trimming at V came to 2 bases and at J to 0 bases, leaving 6 bases not matched to a gene. The CDR3 bases are TGTGCCAGCAGTTTAGGGAGACAGGGATCGAACACCGGGGAGCTGTTTTTT. Protein product: CASSLGRQGSNTGELFF.

This clonotype showed up just a few times. CDR3 in DNA: TGTGCCAGCAGCACCCGAGAGGGGGCGTACGAGCAGTACTTC. Translating gives CASSTREGAYEQYF. The chain joins TRBV11-2 to TRBJ2-7; 7 bases are shared with TRBD1. Losses at the gene ends were 5 bases for V and 4 bases for J; bases not matched to a gene: 8. The V gene's germline CDR1 is SGHAT and CDR2 FQNNGV. The CDR3 spans 14 residues.

The chain combines TRBV4-2 with TRBJ2-3, with TRBD1 as a possible D gene (5 bases). The V gene lost 0 bases and the J gene lost 6 bases, with 13 bases spanning the gap. The CDR3 is 15 residues long. In germline, CDR1 is LGHNA, CDR2 YNFKEQ. Here the CDR3 DNA reads TGTGCCAGCAGCCAAGAGGTCACAGGTCAGGATACGCAGTATTTT. This sequence encodes CASSQEVTGQDTQYF.

This clonotype occurred many times. The chain has TRBV7-9 and TRBJ2-2, with a weak D call TRBD2 (5 bases). Germline CDR1 SEHNR, CDR2 FQNEAQ (reference sequence). The CDR3 length is 16 residues. Trimming stripped 3 bases from V and 1 base from J, with 12 bases between. CDR3 DNA: TGTGCCAGCAGCTTGGTTTCGGGGAGGAACACCGGGGAGCTGTTTTTT. It specifies CASSLVSGRNTGELFF.

The chain uses TRBV7-9 and TRBJ2-7; 8 bases align to TRBD1. Trimming removed 6 bases from V and 1 base from J; junction bases left unmatched: 14. In germline, CDR1 is SEHNR, CDR2 FQNEAQ (reference sequence). The CDR3 has 17 residues. CDR3 DNA: TGTGCCAGCAGTTTGGAACTCAGGACAGGGCTTTCCTACGAGCAGTACTTC. Protein: CASSLELRTGLSYEQYF.

The chain uses TRBV29-1 and TRBJ2-5; D not certain. V was trimmed by 3 bases and J by 7 bases, leaving 15 bases between them. This CDR3 comprises 13 residues. Germline V gives CDR1 SQVTM, CDR2 ANQGSEA. This chain's CDR3 is CSVESWDPLTQYF. Written as DNA, the CDR3 is TGCAGCGTTGAGTCATGGGATCCGTTGACCCAGTACTTC. The whole variable domain, filled in from reference TRBV29-1 and TRBJ2-5, reads SAVISQKPSRDICQRGTSLTIQCQVDSQVTMMFWYRQQPGQSLTLIATANQGSEATYESGFVIDKFPISRPNLTFSTLTVSNMSPEDSSIYLCSVESWDPLTQYFGPGTRLLVL.

The V gene is TRBV6-2 or TRBV6-3, the J gene TRBJ2-1; 8 bases fit TRBD1. Germline V gene lookup returns CDR1 MNHEY and CDR2 SVGEGT. The junction had 5 bases not matched to a gene; V was cut back by 6 bases and J by 1 base. The CDR3 length is 15 residues. As DNA, the CDR3 is TGTGCCAGCAGAGGACAGGGTACGTCCTACAATGAGCAGTTCTTC. Amino acid sequence: CASRGQGTSYNEQFF.

There are a few counts of this clonotype. The chain recombines TRBV29-1 with TRBJ1-2; D unclear. Deletions cut 4 bases from V and 6 bases from J, with 6 bases between. The CDR3 is 10 residues long. Germline V gene sequence: CDR1 SQVTM, CDR2 ANQGSEA. The CDR3 loop is CSVGWDGYTF. The CDR3 DNA is TGCAGCGTTGGGTGGGATGGCTACACCTTC.

The genes are TRBV10-3 and TRBJ2-3; weak D call: TRBD2 (6 bases). This CDR3 spans 13 amino acids. CDR1 is ENHRY and CDR2 is SYGVKD in the germline V gene. V was trimmed by 6 bases and J by 0 bases, leaving 7 bases between them. CDR3 nucleotide sequence: TGTGCCATCAGGGAGGGCAGCACAGATACGCAGTATTTT. Protein product: CAIREGSTDTQYF.

V and J are TRBV30 and TRBJ2-3; TRBD1 might be the D (6 bases). Germline assignment: CDR1 GTSNPN and CDR2 SVGIG (reference sequence). The CDR3 contains 15 residues. With 4 bases removed from V and 8 bases from J, the gap between germline ends came to 22 bases. The CDR3 is CAWTQGFQQTGTQYF. CDR3 in DNA: TGTGCCTGGACGCAGGGGTTTCAGCAAACTGGTACGCAGTATTTT.

The genes are TRBV10-3 and TRBJ2-7; 7 bases are a match to TRBD2. Trimming took 7 bases from V and 3 from J; bases not matched to a gene: 12. The CDR3 loop spans 15 amino acids. Germline CDR1 reads ENHRY; CDR2 reads SYGVKD. CDR3 sequence: CAINAGSGHNYEQYF. Here the CDR3 DNA reads TGTGCCATCAACGCTGGTAGCGGGCATAACTACGAGCAGTACTTC.

The genes are TRBV11-2 and TRBJ2-3; a weak D match, TRBD2 (7 bases). The germline CDR1 and CDR2 sequences are SGHAT and FQNNGV. This CDR3 is 15 amino acids long. Deletions cut 3 bases from V and 4 bases from J, with 14 bases between. The CDR3 bases are TGTGCCAGCAGCTTGGGGGGGGCCCGCCCAGATACGCAGTATTTT. This encodes CASSLGGARPDTQYF.

The V gene is TRBV11-3, the J gene TRBJ2-7, with TRBD1 matching over 7 bases. The V and J ends lost 0 bases and 6 bases, in that order; junction bases with no gene match: 2. From germline, CDR1 is SGHNT and CDR2 YENEEA. The CDR3 runs to 13 residues. CDR3: CASSLEQGTEQYF. In DNA, the CDR3 is TGTGCCAGCAGCTTAGAACAGGGGACCGAGCAGTACTTC.

The J gene is TRBJ2-3, the V gene TRBV27; 8 bases line up with TRBD2. The CDR3 runs 15 residues. The germline CDR1 and CDR2 sequences are MNHEY and SMNVEV (reference sequence). V lost 7 bases, J lost 2 bases, and 8 bases stayed unmatched. Here the CDR3 DNA reads TGTGCCAGCAAGTCGCGGGGGGCTGTCACAGATACGCAGTATTTT. Translated, it gives CASKSRGAVTDTQYF.

This clonotype was detected a few times. V gene TRBV5-1 combines with J gene TRBJ2-3; 7 bases agree with TRBD2. Germline V CDR1 and CDR2: SGHRS, YFSETQ. The ends lost 4 bases at V and 5 bases at J; junction bases unmatched: 7. CDR3 length: 14 residues. CDR3 in DNA: TGCGCCAGCAGCGGTCGCGGGGGAGGAGATACGCAGTATTTT. Translating gives CASSGRGGGDTQYF.

The V call is TRBV10-3, the J call TRBJ2-1, with a tentative D call TRBD2 (7 bases). The length of the CDR3 is 15 residues. In germline, CDR1 is ENHRY, CDR2 SYGVKD. V was cut by 6 bases and J by 3 bases, with 15 bases left in between. Written as DNA, the CDR3 is TGTGCCATCAGGGCGGGGGCGGAACACTACAATGAGCAGTTCTTC. Amino acids: CAIRAGAEHYNEQFF.

This rearrangement joins TRBV20-1 to TRBJ2-1; 14 bases are a match to TRBD2. With V trimmed by 4 bases and J by 0 bases, 5 bases remained unmatched. CDR1 and CDR2 (germline): DFQATT, SNEGSKA (reference sequence). The CDR3 spans 17 residues. The CDR3 DNA is TGCAGTGCTACTGGACTAGCGGGGGGAGGCTCCTACAATGAGCAGTTCTTC. Translated: CSATGLAGGGSYNEQFF.